The 18 T cell receptor beta chains below all came from one sample that was sequenced in a study of response to subunit inactivated influenza vaccine (dated by TCRdb to 2017 to 2018). Library preparation employed RT-PCR. The sequencing machine was an Illumina HiSeq 2500. TCRdb reran the public reads through fastp at Q25 and MiXCR, keeping productive beta chains. For every CDR3 protein sequence, its rows merge into one entry that carries the most common genes and DNA. Counted in this sample were about 620,000 distinct CDR3 sequences; approximately 10% of them appeared once. The top ten constitute 11% of the sample. These data also featured in a second study, about T cells expressing NK-cell markers. The second publication reports: TCR beta cDNA libraries were made by 5'RACE template switching that added a universal primer site and unique molecular identifiers.

This specimen consisted of PBMCs from blood, obtained on the day of vaccination. The receptors originated from a man aged 50-60 years who received an inactivated influenza vaccine. Donor details come from another sample of the same person, matched by shared clones.

The chain combines TRBV3-1 with TRBJ2-7; D remains ambiguous. Germline values: CDR1 LGHDT, CDR2 YNNKEL (reference sequence). With 2 bases removed from V and 0 bases from J, the gap between germline ends came to 8 bases. The CDR3 spans 14 residues. DNA for the CDR3: TGTGCCAGCAGCCAAATCCGGAGCTCCTACGAGCAGTACTTC. This codes for CASSQIRSSYEQYF.

The V and J genes are TRBV18 and TRBJ2-1; the match to TRBD2 covers 14 bases. Germline CDR1 KGHSH, CDR2 LQKENI. The V gene end was trimmed by 4 bases and the J gene end by 7 bases; junction bases not matched to a gene: 12. The CDR3 sequence is 18 residues long. The CDR3 loop reads CASSRPKGLAGERNEQFF. The CDR3 bases are TGTGCCAGCTCACGCCCTAAGGGACTAGCGGGAGAGAGGAATGAGCAGTTCTTC. The variable domain in full, completed from reference TRBV18 and TRBJ2-1, reads NAGVMQNPRHLVRRRGQEARLRCSPMKGHSHVYWYRQLPEEGLKFMVYLQKENIIDESGMPKERFSAEFPKEGPSILRIQQVVRGDSAAYFCASSRPKGLAGERNEQFFGPGTRLTVL.

This sequence joins TRBV11-2 and TRBJ2-5; D is perhaps TRBD1 or TRBD2 (6 bases each). V was clipped by 7 bases and J by 8 bases, with 11 bases between them. CDR3 size: 11 residues. Per germline, CDR1 SGHAT and CDR2 FQNNGV. This CDR3 is CASTKGGTQYF. CDR3 DNA: TGTGCCAGCACCAAGGGGGGCACCCAGTACTTC.

The J gene is TRBJ2-1, the V gene TRBV7-9; 11 bases match TRBD2. Germline V gives CDR1 SEHNR, CDR2 FQNEAQ (reference sequence). CDR3 length: 16 residues. The V and J ends lost 4 bases and 4 bases, in that order; junction bases with no gene match: 6. For the CDR3, the DNA is TGTGCCAGCAGCTACGGGACTAGCGGTGTATACAATGAGCAGTTCTTC. It is translated as CASSYGTSGVYNEQFF.

The V call is TRBV7-8, the J call TRBJ2-2, with 8 bases lining up with TRBD1. The CDR3 length is 16 residues. Germline CDR1 SGHVS, CDR2 FQNEAQ. With V trimmed by 1 base and J by 6 bases, 7 bases remained unmatched. CDR3: CASSLEGRGRSGELFF. DNA of the CDR3: TGTGCCAGCAGCTTAGAGGGCAGGGGGCGCTCCGGGGAGCTGTTTTTT.

The chain employs TRBV4-2 and TRBJ1-1, with D possibly TRBD1 on 6 matching bases. Trimming pared 2 bases from V and 4 bases from J, leaving 11 bases between. Germline values: CDR1 LGHNA, CDR2 YNFKEQ. The length of the CDR3 is 14 residues. The CDR3 sequence: CASSQPGEGTEAFF. CDR3 in DNA: TGTGCCAGCAGCCAACCAGGGGAGGGCACTGAAGCTTTCTTT.

This clonotype was observed many times. The chain couples TRBV6-1 to TRBJ1-2; D remains unclear. This CDR3 contains 10 residues. CDR1 MNHNS and CDR2 SASEGT come from the germline V gene. V was shortened by 3 bases and J by 8 bases, with 4 bases between the two germline ends. This chain's CDR3 is CASSELGYTF. CDR3 DNA: TGTGCCAGCAGTGAGCTCGGCTACACCTTC.

This clonotype was counted between two and nine times. The chain employs TRBV12-3 or TRBV12-4 and TRBJ2-7; 7 bases map to TRBD2. The ends lost 3 bases at V and 1 base at J; junction bases unmatched: 6. The CDR3 is 15 amino acids. This chain's CDR3 is CASSFTSVRSYEQYF. CDR3 bases: TGTGCCAGCAGTTTTACTAGCGTACGGTCCTACGAGCAGTACTTC.

This clonotype was observed many times. The gene calls are TRBV28 and TRBJ2-7, with D uncertain. This CDR3 comprises 14 residues. Trimming pared 2 bases from V and 1 base from J, leaving 9 bases between. Germline-derived CDR1 and CDR2 are MDHEN and SYDVKM. The CDR3 bases are TGTGCCAGCAGTTTAATCGGTGGTTCCTACGAGCAGTACTTC. It codes for CASSLIGGSYEQYF.

The J gene is TRBJ1-6, the V gene TRBV6-2 or TRBV6-3, with D perhaps TRBD1 (6 bases). CDR3 length: 14 residues. Looked up from germline, CDR1 is MNHEY and CDR2 is SVGEGT. The germline V and J ends were trimmed by 8 bases and 7 bases, with 15 bases remaining between them. The CDR3 nucleotides read TGTGCCAGCTCCAGAGGGGGTCTCAATTCACCCCTCCACTTT. Translation gives CASSRGGLNSPLHF.

CDR3 residues: CASSPYRGISTDTQYF. As DNA, the CDR3 is TGTGCCAGCAGCCCCTACAGGGGAATTAGCACAGATACGCAGTATTTT. The chain links TRBV3-1 to TRBJ2-3, with TRBD1 identical over 7 bases. Germline CDR1 LGHDT, CDR2 YNNKEL (reference sequence). V trimming: 4 bases; J trimming: 0 bases; junction bases outside the gene matches: 7. The CDR3 totals 16 residues.

This clonotype turned up a few times. The J gene is TRBJ1-3, the V gene TRBV2; D is unresolved. Trimming left V 1 base short and J 7 bases short, with 5 bases between. The CDR3 covers 12 residues. CDR1 SNHLY and CDR2 FYNNEI come from the germline V gene. The CDR3 loop reads CASSEEWNTIYF. The CDR3 nucleotides are TGTGCCAGCAGTGAAGAATGGAACACCATATATTTT.

V gene TRBV7-6 combines with J gene TRBJ2-1, with D perhaps given as TRBD1 or TRBD2 (6 bases each). V lost 1 base and J 8 bases, leaving 21 bases between the germline ends. The germline V gene has CDR1 SGHVS and CDR2 FNYEAQ. CDR3 length: 17 amino acids. CDR3 bases: TGTGCCAGCAGCTTAGGACCCATAGGGGGGAATTTCGATGAGCAGTTCTTC. Residues: CASSLGPIGGNFDEQFF.

The chain recombines TRBV20-1 with TRBJ2-7, with no clear D. Germline V lookup: CDR1 DFQATT, CDR2 SNEGSKA (reference sequence). V was clipped by 5 bases and J by 2 bases, with 13 bases between them. This CDR3 contains 13 residues. CDR3 sequence reads: CSARRLSTYEQYF. In DNA, the CDR3 is TGCAGTGCTCGCCGGCTCTCCACCTACGAGCAGTACTTC.

The chain joins TRBV12-3 or TRBV12-4 to TRBJ1-4; TRBD1 matches 10 bases. The CDR3 is 16 residues long. V lost 5 bases, J lost 9 bases, and 12 bases stayed unmatched. The chain's CDR3 is CASSHSWGQGPQKLFF. In DNA form, the CDR3 reads TGTGCCAGCAGTCATTCCTGGGGACAGGGGCCACAAAAACTGTTTTTT.

The rearrangement joins TRBV20-1 to TRBJ2-2; TRBD1 matches 7 bases. The germline V gene encodes CDR1 DFQATT and CDR2 SNEGSKA (reference sequence). J lost 3 bases, V lost 5 bases, and 9 bases had no gene match. The CDR3 has 15 residues. For the CDR3, the DNA is TGCAGTGCTGGAAAAACAGGGGTCGACACCGGGGAGCTGTTTTTT. This translates into CSAGKTGVDTGELFF.

V is TRBV20-1 and J is TRBJ1-4; 9 positions match TRBD1. Unmatched junction bases numbered 10, after V lost 3 bases and J lost 8 bases. The CDR3 has 15 amino acids. The germline gives CDR1 DFQATT, CDR2 SNEGSKA (reference sequence). In DNA, the CDR3 is TGCAGTGCTAGGGGATGGGACAGGGAAGGAGAAAAACTGTTTTTT. Translating it yields CSARGWDREGEKLFF.

This clonotype was counted only a few times. The rearrangement joins TRBV18 to TRBJ2-4; D is unresolved. Germline V gene lookup returns CDR1 KGHSH and CDR2 LQKENI. The CDR3 is 13 residues long. The V end was cut by 8 bases, the J end by 1 base, with 9 bases between. The CDR3 DNA reads TGTGCCAGCCAAACAGCCGCCAAAAACATTCAGTACTTC. This sequence encodes CASQTAAKNIQYF. Full variable domain (rest looked up from reference TRBV18 and TRBJ2-4): NAGVMQNPRHLVRRRGQEARLRCSPMKGHSHVYWYRQLPEEGLKFMVYLQKENIIDESGMPKERFSAEFPKEGPSILRIQQVVRGDSAAYFCASQTAAKNIQYFGAGTRLSVL.